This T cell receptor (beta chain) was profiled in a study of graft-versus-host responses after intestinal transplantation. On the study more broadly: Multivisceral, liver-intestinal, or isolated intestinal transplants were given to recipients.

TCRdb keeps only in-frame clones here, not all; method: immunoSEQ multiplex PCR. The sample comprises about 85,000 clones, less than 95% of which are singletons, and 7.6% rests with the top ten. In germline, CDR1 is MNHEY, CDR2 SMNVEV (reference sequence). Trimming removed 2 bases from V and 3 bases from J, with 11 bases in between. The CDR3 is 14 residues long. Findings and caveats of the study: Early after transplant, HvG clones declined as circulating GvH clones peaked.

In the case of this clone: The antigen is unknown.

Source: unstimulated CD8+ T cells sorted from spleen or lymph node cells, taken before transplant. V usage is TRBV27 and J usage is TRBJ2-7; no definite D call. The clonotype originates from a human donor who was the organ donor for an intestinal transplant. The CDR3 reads CASSLMELGYEQYF. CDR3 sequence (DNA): TGTGCCAGCAGTTTAATGGAGTTAGGCTACGAGCAGTACTTC.